This TCR beta chain is drawn from a study of cytomegalovirus exposure and HLA in healthy donors. This clone was recorded only once. Antigen: not known. General observations from the study: Earlier results showed most TCR beta V segments being productive about 87% or about 30% of the time. With further analysis later on, most CMV-associated TCR beta chains appeared HLA-restricted. A classifier reportedly called cytomegalovirus status with high sensitivity and specificity. According to the study, 180 or so TCR beta chains were cytomegalovirus-associated.

CDR3 length: 16 residues. The germline V gene has CDR1 SNHLY and CDR2 FYNNEI. V lost 7 bases to trimming and J lost 0 bases, with 13 bases between them. Use of 60 Vbeta and 13 Jbeta primers characterized the PCR. The protocol was immunoSEQ multiplex PCR, while the TCRdb copy is restricted to in-frame clones and leaves out a portion. The table lists 130,000 or so clones, about 74% of them singletons. The chain is built from TRBV2 and TRBJ2-6, with D maybe TRBD2 (7 bases). The TCR originated in a man aged 35 to 55 in good health and CMV-seropositive. Sequencing input: PBMCs. The CDR3 coding sequence is TGTGCCAGCAAGGGGGGGGTCCTCTCTGGGGCCAACGTCCTGACTTTC. Protein: CASKGGVLSGANVLTF.